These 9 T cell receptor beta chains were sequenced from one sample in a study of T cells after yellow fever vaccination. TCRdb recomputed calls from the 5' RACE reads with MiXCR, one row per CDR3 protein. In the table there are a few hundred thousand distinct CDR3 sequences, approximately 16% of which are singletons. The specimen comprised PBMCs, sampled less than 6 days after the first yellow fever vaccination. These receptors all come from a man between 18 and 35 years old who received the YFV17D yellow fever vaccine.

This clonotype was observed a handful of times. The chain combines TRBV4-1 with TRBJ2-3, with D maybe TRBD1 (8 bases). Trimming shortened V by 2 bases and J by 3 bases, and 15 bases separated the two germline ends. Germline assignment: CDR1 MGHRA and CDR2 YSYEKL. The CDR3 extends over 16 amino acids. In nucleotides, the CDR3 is TGCGCCAGCAGCCAACGAAACAGGGGGGGAACAGATACGCAGTATTTT. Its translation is CASSQRNRGGTDTQYF.

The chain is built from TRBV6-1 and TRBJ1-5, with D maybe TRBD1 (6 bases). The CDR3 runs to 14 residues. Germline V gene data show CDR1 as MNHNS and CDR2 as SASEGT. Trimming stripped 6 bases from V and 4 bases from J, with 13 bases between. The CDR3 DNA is TGTGCCAGCAGCCCCGGGACAACGAATCAGCCCCAGCATTTT. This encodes CASSPGTTNQPQHF.

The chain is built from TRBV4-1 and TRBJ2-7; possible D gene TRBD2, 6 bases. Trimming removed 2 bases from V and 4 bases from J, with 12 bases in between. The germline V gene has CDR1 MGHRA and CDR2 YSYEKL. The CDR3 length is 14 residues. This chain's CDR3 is CASSQNRGEYEQYV. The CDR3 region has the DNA TGCGCCAGCAGCCAAAATCGCGGGGAGTACGAGCAGTACGTC.

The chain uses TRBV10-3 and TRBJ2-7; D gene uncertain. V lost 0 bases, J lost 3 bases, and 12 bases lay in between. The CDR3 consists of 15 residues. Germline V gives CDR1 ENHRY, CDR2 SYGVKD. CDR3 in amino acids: CAISESFQNGYEQYV. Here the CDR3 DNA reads TGTGCCATCAGTGAGTCGTTCCAAAACGGCTACGAGCAGTACGTC.

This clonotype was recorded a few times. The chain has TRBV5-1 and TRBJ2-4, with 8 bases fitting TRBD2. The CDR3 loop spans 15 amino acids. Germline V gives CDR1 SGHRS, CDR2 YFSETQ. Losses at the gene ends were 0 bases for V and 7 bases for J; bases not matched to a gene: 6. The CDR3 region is CASSLELADGNIQYF. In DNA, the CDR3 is TGCGCCAGCAGCTTGGAACTAGCGGACGGGAACATTCAGTACTTC. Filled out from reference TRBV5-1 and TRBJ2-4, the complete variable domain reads KAGVTQTPRYLIKTRGQQVTLSCSPISGHRSVSWYQQTPGQGLQFLFEYFSETQRNKGNFPGRFSGRQFSNSRSEMNVSTLELGDSALYLCASSLELADGNIQYFGAGTRLSVL.

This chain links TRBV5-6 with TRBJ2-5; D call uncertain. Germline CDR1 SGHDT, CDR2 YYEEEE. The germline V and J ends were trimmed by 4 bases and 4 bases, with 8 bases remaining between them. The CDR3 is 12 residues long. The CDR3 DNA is TGTGCCAGCAGCCGCCCAATAGAGACCCAGTACTTC. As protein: CASSRPIETQYF. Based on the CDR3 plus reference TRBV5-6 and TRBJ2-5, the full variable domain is DAGVTQSPTHLIKTRGQQVTLRCSPKSGHDTVSWYQQALGQGPQFIFQYYEEEERQRGNFPDRFSGHQFPNYSSELNVNALLLGDSALYLCASSRPIETQYFGPGTRLLVL.

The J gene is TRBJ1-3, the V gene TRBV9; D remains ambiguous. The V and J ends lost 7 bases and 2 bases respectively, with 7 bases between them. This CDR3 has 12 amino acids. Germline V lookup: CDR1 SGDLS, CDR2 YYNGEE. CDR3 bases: TGTGCCAGCTTGGGCCCTGGAAACACCATATATTTT. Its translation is CASLGPGNTIYF.

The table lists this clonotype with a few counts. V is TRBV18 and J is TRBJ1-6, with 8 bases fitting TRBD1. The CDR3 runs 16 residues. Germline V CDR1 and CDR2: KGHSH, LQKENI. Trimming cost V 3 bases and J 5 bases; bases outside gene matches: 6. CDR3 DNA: TGTGCCAGCTCACCTCAGGGGACAGGCAATAATTCACCCCTCCACTTT. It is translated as CASSPQGTGNNSPLHF.

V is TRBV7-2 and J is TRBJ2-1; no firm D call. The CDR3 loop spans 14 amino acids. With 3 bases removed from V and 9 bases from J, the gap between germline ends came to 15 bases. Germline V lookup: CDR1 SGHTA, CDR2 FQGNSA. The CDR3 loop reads CASSFWTEDIEQFF. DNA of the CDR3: TGTGCCAGCAGCTTCTGGACCGAGGATATTGAGCAGTTCTTC.